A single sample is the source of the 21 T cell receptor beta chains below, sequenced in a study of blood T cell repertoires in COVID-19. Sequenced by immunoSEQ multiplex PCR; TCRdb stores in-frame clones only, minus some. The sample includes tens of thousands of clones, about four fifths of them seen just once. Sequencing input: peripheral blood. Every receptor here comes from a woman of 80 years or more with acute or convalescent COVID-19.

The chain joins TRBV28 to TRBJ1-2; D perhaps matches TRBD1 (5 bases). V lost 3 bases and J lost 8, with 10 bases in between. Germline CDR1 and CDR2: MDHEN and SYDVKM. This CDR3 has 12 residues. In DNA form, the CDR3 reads TGTGCCAGCAGTTTCGGGGGTTTCGGCTACACCTTC. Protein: CASSFGGFGYTF.

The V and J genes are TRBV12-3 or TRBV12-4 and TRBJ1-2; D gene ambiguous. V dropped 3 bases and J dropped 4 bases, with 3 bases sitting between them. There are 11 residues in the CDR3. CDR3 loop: CASSFIYGYTF. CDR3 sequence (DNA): TGTGCCAGCAGTTTCATCTATGGCTACACCTTC.

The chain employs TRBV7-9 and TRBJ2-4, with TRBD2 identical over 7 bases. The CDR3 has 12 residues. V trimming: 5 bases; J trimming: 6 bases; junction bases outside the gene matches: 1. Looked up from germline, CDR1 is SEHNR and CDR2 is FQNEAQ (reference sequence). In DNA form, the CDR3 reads TGTGCCAGCAGCACGGGGGGAAACATTCAGTACTTC. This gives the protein CASSTGGNIQYF.

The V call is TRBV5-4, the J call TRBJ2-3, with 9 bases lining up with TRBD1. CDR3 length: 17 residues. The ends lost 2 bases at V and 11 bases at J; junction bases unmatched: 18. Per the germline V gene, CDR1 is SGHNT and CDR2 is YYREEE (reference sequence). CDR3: CASSFGGRGQGLYGQYF. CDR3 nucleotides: TGTGCCAGCAGCTTTGGTGGGAGGGGACAGGGTCTATACGGGCAGTATTTT.

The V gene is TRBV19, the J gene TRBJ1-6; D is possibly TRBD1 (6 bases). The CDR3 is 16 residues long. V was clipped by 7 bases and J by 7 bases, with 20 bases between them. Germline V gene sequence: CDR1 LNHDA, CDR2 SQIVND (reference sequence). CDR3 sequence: CASNNRRDNLNSPLHF. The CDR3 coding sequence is TGTGCCAGTAACAATCGCCGGGACAATCTAAATTCACCCCTCCACTTT.

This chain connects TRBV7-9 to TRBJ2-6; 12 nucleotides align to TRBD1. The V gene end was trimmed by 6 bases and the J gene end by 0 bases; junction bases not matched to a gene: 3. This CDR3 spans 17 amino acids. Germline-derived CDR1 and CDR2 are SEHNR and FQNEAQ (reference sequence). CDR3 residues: CASSSGQGASGANVLTF. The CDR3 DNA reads TGTGCCAGCAGTTCGGGACAGGGGGCCTCTGGGGCCAACGTCCTGACTTTC.

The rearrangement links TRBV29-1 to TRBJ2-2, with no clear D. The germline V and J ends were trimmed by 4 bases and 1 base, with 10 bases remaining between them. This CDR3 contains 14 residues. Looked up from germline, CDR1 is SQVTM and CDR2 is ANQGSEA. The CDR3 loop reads CSVGTHLNTGELFF. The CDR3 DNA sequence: TGCAGCGTTGGTACACACCTGAACACCGGGGAGCTGTTTTTT.

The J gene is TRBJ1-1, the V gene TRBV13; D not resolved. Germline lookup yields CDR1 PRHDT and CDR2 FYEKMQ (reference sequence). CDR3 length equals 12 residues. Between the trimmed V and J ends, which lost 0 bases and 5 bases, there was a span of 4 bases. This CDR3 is CASSLGMTEAFF. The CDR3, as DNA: TGTGCCAGCAGCTTAGGCATGACTGAAGCTTTCTTT. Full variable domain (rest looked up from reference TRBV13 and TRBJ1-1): AAGVIQSPRHLIKEKRETATLKCYPIPRHDTVYWYQQGPGQDPQFLISFYEKMQSDKGSIPDRFSAQQFSDYHSELNMSSLELGDSALYFCASSLGMTEAFFGQGTRLTVV.

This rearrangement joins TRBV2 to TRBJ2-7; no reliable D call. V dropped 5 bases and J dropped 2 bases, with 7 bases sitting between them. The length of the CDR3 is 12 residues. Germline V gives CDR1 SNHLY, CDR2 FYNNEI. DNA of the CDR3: TGTGCCAGCAGTCCCCCGGCCTACGAGCAGTACTTC. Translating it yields CASSPPAYEQYF.

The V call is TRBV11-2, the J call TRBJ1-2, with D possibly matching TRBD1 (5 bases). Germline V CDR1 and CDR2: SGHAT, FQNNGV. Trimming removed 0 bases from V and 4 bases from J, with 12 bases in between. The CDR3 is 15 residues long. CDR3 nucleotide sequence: TGTGCCAGCAGCTTAGAGGCAGGGACTATCTATGGCTACACCTTC. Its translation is CASSLEAGTIYGYTF.

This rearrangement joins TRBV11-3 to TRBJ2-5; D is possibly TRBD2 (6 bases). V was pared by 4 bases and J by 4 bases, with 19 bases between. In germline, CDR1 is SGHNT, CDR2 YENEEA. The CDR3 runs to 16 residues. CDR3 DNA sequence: TGTGCCAGCAGCTCCGAGGGGACTCAGGGATCAGAGACCCAGTACTTC. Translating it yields CASSSEGTQGSETQYF.

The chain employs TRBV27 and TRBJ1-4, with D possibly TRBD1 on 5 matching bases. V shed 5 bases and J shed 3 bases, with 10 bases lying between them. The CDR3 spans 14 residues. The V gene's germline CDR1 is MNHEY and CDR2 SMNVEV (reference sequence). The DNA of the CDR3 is TGTGCCAGCAGTCGGGGGTTCGCTAATGAAAAACTGTTTTTT. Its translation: CASSRGFANEKLFF.

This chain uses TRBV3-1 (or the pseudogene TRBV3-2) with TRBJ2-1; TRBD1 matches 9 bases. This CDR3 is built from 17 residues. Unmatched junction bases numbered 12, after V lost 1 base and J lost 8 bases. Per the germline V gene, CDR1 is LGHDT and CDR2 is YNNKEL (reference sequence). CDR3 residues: CASSQARDRVLGDEQFF. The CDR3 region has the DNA TGTGCCAGCAGCCAAGCCCGGGACAGGGTATTAGGCGATGAGCAGTTCTTC.

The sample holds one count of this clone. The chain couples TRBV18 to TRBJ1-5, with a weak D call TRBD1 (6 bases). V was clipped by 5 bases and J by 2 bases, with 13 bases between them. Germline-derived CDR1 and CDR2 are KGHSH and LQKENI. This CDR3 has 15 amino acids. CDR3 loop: CASSSTGLGNQPQHF. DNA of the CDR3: TGTGCCAGCTCATCGACAGGCCTCGGCAATCAGCCCCAGCATTTT.

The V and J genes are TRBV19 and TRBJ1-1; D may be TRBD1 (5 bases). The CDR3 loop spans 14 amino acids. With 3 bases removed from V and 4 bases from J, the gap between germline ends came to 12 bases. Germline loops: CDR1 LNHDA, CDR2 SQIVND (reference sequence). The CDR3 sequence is CASSMMAGPTEAFF. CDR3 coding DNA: TGTGCCAGTAGTATGATGGCAGGGCCCACTGAAGCTTTCTTT.

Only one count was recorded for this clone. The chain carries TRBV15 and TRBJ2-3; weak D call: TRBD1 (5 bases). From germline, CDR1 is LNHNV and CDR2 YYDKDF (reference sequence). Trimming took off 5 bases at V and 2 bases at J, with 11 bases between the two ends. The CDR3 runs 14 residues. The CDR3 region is CATSLRQTTDTQYF. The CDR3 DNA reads TGTGCCACCAGCCTAAGACAGACCACAGATACGCAGTATTTT.

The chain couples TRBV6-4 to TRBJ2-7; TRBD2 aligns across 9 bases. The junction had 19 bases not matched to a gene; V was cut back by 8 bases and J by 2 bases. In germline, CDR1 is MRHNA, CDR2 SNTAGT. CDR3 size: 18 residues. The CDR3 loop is CASALPAGGRPSTYEQYF. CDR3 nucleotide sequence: TGTGCCAGCGCCCTCCCAGCGGGAGGCCGTCCTTCAACCTACGAGCAGTACTTC.

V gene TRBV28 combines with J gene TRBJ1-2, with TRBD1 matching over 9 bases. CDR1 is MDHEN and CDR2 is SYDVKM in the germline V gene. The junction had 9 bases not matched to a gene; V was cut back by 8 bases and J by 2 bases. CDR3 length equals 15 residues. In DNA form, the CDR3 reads TGTGCCAGCCGGTTATATACAGGGGGCAACTATGGCTACACCTTC. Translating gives CASRLYTGGNYGYTF.

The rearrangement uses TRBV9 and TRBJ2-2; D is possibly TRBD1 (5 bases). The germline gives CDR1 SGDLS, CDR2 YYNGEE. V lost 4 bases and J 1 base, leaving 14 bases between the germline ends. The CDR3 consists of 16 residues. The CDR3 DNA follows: TGTGCCAGCAGCCCCGCAGGGCGGATGAACACCGGGGAGCTGTTTTTT. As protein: CASSPAGRMNTGELFF.

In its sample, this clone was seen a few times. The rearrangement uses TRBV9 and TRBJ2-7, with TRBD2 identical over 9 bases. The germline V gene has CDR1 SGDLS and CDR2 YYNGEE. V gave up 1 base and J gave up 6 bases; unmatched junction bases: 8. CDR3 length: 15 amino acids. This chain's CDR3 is CASSVLASGISEQYF. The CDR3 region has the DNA TGTGCCAGCAGCGTACTGGCTAGCGGGATAAGCGAGCAGTACTTC.

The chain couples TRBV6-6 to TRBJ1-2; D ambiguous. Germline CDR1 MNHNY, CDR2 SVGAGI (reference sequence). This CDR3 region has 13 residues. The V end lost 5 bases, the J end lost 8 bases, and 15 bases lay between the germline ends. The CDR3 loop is CASSRLDGGGYTF. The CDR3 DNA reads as TGTGCCAGCAGTAGACTGGATGGAGGGGGCTACACCTTC.